These T cell receptor beta chains were read from a single sample in a study of somatic mutations in cytotoxic T cells in rheumatoid arthritis. Generated by immunoSEQ multiplex PCR, the TCRdb table keeps only in-frame clones and is missing some. The top ten hold about a sixth of the sample, which has about 15,000 clones, around 75% seen once. Sequencing used CD8+ T cells sorted from blood. The receptors stem from an adult with rheumatoid arthritis. The CDR3 runs from the conserved cysteine through the conserved F or W. D genes are given only for firm matches. Expanded clones are given a class, and other clones once, few, many or no size at all.

>TRBJ1-6|.|12|few|TRBV27
CASSNINSPLHF
TGTGCCAGCAGCAACATTAATTCACCCCTCCACTTT
>TRBJ2-3|.|17|.|TRBV7-8
CASSLSRAGRYTDTQYF
TGTGCCAGCAGCCTCTCGAGGGCGGGGAGATACACAGATACGCAGTATTTT
>TRBJ1-1|TRBD1|15|once|TRBV27
CASSPRQGLNTEAFF
TGTGCCAGCAGTCCCCGACAGGGATTGAACACTGAAGCTTTCTTT
>TRBJ2-1|TRBD1|15|.|TRBV5-4
CASSFGDRAYNEQFF
TGTGCCAGCAGCTTCGGGGACAGGGCCTACAATGAGCAGTTCTTC
>TRBJ1-5|.|12|.|TRBV7-9
CASSLSNQPQHF
TGTGCCAGCAGCTTATCCAATCAGCCCCAGCATTTT
>TRBJ1-4|.|16|once|TRBV6-1
CASSEAQVFSLEKLFF
TGTGCCAGCAGTGAAGCGCAGGTGTTTTCCCTTGAAAAACTGTTTTTT
>TRBJ1-5|.|15|few|TRBV5-1
CASSLEVGAGQPQHF
TGCGCCAGCAGCTTGGAGGTGGGAGCAGGACAGCCCCAGCATTTT
>TRBJ2-7|.|15|.|TRBV9
CASSQTQGSWDEQYF
TGTGCCAGCAGCCAGACACAGGGTTCGTGGGACGAGCAGTACTTC
>TRBJ2-7|.|15|few|TRBV5-4
CASSLRLGGQYEQYF
TGTGCCAGCAGCCTTCGGCTGGGGGGGCAGTACGAGCAGTACTTC
>TRBJ1-5|.|16|.|TRBV4-1
CASSPGILGGNQPQHF
TGCGCCAGCAGTCCAGGTATTTTGGGTGGCAATCAGCCCCAGCATTTT
>TRBJ2-5|.|14|.|TRBV29-1
CSVEYVGGKETQYF
TGCAGCGTTGAATATGTAGGGGGAAAAGAGACCCAGTACTTC
>TRBJ2-3|TRBD1|14|.|TRBV29-1
CSVLDRARTDTQYF
TGCAGCGTTCTGGACAGGGCCCGCACAGATACGCAGTATTTT
>TRBJ2-3|TRBD2|16|.|TRBV27
CASSFKSVTSVDTQYF
TGTGCCAGCAGTTTCAAGTCGGTGACTAGCGTAGATACGCAGTATTTT
>TRBJ2-1|.|14|.|TRBV2
CASTLGRSYNEQFF
TGTGCCAGCACCCTCGGGCGCTCCTACAATGAGCAGTTCTTC
>TRBJ2-5|TRBD1|16|.|TRBV5-5
CASSLVLDRKQETQYF
TGTGCCAGCAGCTTGGTCCTGGACAGGAAACAAGAGACCCAGTACTTC
>TRBJ1-5|.|15|.|TRBV21-1
CASSKGTGANQPQHF
TGTGCCAGCAGCAAGGGAACAGGGGCAAATCAGCCCCAGCATTTT
>TRBJ2-7|.|15|.|TRBV19
CASSIGGTDSYEQYF
TGTGCCAGTAGTATTGGGGGGACAGACTCCTACGAGCAGTACTTC
>TRBJ1-5|TRBD1|15|.|TRBV7-8
CASSLGDSRNQPQHF
TGTGCCAGCAGCTTAGGGGACAGTCGCAATCAGCCCCAGCATTTT
>TRBJ2-3|.|20|.|TRBV12-5
CASGLTWDSRDHISEDTQYF
TGTGCTAGTGGTCTCACCTGGGACTCTCGGGACCACATTAGCGAGGATACGCAGTATTTT
>TRBJ2-1|.|15|.|TRBV7-9
CASSHIRFSYNEQFF
TGTGCCAGCAGCCATATACGTTTCTCCTACAATGAGCAGTTCTTC
>TRBJ1-1|.|15|.|TRBV19
CASKAEFGTNTEAFF
TGTGCCAGTAAGGCGGAGTTCGGGACGAACACTGAAGCTTTCTTT
>TRBJ2-5|TRBD2|14|once|TRBV2
CASTEGTSGETQYF
TGTGCCAGCACCGAAGGGACTAGCGGAGAGACCCAGTACTTC
>TRBJ1-5|.|20|.|TRBV28
CASSLPVAFLWTLSNQPQHF
TGTGCCAGCAGTTTACCCGTGGCATTCCTCTGGACACTTAGCAATCAGCCCCAGCATTTT
>TRBJ2-7|TRBD1|15|.|TRBV7-2
CASSSPYRGLYEQYF
TGTGCCAGCAGCTCCCCCTACAGGGGGCTGTACGAGCAGTACTTC
>TRBJ2-1|.|14|.|TRBV9
CASSALDSVVEQFF
TGTGCCAGCAGCGCCTTGGACAGCGTGGTTGAGCAGTTCTTC
>TRBJ1-5|.|12|.|TRBV6-6
CASAGVDQPQHF
TGTGCCAGCGCAGGGGTGGATCAGCCCCAGCATTTT